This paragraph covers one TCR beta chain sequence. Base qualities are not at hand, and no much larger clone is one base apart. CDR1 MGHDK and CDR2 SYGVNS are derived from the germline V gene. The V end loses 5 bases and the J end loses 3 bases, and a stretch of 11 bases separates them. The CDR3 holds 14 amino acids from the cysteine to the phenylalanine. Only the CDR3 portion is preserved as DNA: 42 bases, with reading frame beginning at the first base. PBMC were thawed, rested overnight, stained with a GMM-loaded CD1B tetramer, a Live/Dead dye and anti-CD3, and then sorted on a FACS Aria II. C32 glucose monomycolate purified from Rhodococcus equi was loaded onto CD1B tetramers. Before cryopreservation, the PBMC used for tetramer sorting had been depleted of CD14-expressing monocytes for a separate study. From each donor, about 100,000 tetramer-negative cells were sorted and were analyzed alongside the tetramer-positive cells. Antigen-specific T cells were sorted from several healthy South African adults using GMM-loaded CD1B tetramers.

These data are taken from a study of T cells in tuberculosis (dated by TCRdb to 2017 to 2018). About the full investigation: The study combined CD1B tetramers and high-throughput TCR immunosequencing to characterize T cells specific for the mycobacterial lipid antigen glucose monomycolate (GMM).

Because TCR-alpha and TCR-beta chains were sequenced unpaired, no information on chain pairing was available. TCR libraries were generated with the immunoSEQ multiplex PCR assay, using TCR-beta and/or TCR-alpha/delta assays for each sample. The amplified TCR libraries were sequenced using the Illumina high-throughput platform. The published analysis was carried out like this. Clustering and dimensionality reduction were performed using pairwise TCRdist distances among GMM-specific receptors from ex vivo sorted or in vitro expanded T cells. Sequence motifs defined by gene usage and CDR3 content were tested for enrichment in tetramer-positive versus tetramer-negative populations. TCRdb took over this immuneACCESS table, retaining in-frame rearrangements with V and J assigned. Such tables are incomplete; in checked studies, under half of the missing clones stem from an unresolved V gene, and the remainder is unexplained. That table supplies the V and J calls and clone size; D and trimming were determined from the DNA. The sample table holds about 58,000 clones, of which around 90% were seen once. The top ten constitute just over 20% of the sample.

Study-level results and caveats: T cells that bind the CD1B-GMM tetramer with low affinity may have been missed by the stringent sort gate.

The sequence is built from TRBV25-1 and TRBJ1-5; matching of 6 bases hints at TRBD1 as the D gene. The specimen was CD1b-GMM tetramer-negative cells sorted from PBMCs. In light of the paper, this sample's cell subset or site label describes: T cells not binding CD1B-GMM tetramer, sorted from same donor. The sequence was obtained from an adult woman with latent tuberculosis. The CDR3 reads CASSQTGNNQPQHF. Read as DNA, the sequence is TGTGCCAGCAGTCAAACAGGGAACAATCAGCCCCAGCATTTT.